This record concerns one TCR beta chain sequence. This clonotype was detected only a few times. It has no known antigen specificity. The input lacks base qualities; no much larger clone sits a single base away. This sample is drawn from a study of blood T cells in healthy people across ages (dated by TCRdb to 2015 to 2017). About the study as a whole: In model experiments, template switching captured roughly one uniquely barcoded TCR beta cDNA molecule for every two T cells. Age-related changes in TCR beta repertoire diversity were measured in the study by deep sequencing normalized with unique cDNA molecular identifiers. The donors were split into four age groups: young (average 16 years), middle-aged (around 40), aged (62) and long-lived (under 85). To avoid experimental bias, donors of different ages were spread randomly across the sequencing lanes. For two donors (one aged 18 to 29 and one aged 80 or older), the study analyzed two additional independent replicas of 1 million unique cDNA reads from the same blood draw.

On the study overall, not on this receptor specifically: Estimates of total diversity based on one million sequenced T cells were regarded as lower bounds and as underestimates. The CMV infection status of donors was not known, potentially confounding age-related changes in expanded clonotypes. A strong correlation was found between observed TCR beta diversity and the percentage of naive T cells measured by flow cytometry. Since profiling was done on bulk unsorted PBMCs, naive and antigen-experienced compartments could not be conclusively compared. Observed TCR beta diversity per million T cells fell roughly linearly with age, and a significant reduction was already apparent by age around 40. The long-lived group showed more naive CD4+ T cells, fewer expanded clones and increased TCR diversity than the aged group, suggesting age selection.

Libraries were constructed by 5' RACE. The sequencer listed for this sample is Illumina HiSeq 2500. A second PCR of about 6 to 12 cycles was run with a J-beta primer mix and a sample-barcoded 5' primer. A template-switch 5' adaptor carrying 12 random nucleotides introduced a unique molecular identifier onto each TCR beta cDNA molecule. At least 2.5 million CDR3-containing paired-end reads were obtained from each sample. The Mint cDNA synthesis kit, primed by a TRBC-specific oligonucleotide, was used to synthesize first-strand cDNA from all RNA. Following uracil-DNA glycosylase treatment, all cDNA underwent a first 18-cycle PCR with the universal primers M1SS and BC2_uni_R. The paper's processing steps were these. For normalization, 1 million high-quality reads were randomly selected from each sample, with every read carrying a distinct molecular identifier. Reads sharing molecular identifiers were discarded rather than binned into consensus sequences. MiTCR, with a Q25 quality threshold and the strictest error-elimination algorithm, was used for CDR3 identification, clonotype clustering and error correction. A nonparametric unseen species model using Euler transformation provided a lower-bound estimate of total TCR beta diversity. Clones were called with MiXCR by TCRdb after fastp trimmed the public reads at Q25, and only in-frame beta chains were retained. Duplicate CDR3 protein sequences are folded into a single record with the most common DNA and genes. None of the V and J calls come from the authors' own analysis; TCRdb made them. This sample comprises just under 750,000 distinct CDR3 sequences, 20% to 25% of them detected only once. Less than 25% of the sample is taken by the ten largest.

The donors were roughly 39 Caucasian individuals from Russia, aged 6 to 90 years, who were systemically healthy. Each donor gave 8 to 10 milliliters of peripheral blood, drawn into EDTA-treated Vacutainer tubes. Ficoll-Paque density-gradient centrifugation was used to isolate PBMCs, with at least 6.5 million per sample. Trizol reagent was used to extract total RNA from PBMCs, with at least 6 micrograms per sample. The percentages of naive CD45RAhigh/CD27high T cells were determined by flow cytometry on a PBMC aliquot from every donor. The clonotype comes from a man between 65 and 85 years old in good health. The sample comprised blood.

Read as DNA, the sequence is TGTGCCAGCAGTTTCGTCTCAGGGGGCGTTAATGAAAAACTGTTTTTT. Translated, it reads CASSFVSGGVNEKLFF. This chain is built from TRBV28 and TRBJ1-4, with 8 middle bases fitting TRBD1. According to the germline V gene, CDR1 reads MDHEN and CDR2 reads SYDVKM. Trimming removed 3 bases from V and 4 bases from J; the gene matches leave 7 bases unexplained. The CDR3 measures 16 amino acids from cysteine to phenylalanine. Only the CDR3 region is kept as DNA, spanning 48 bases read in frame from base 1.